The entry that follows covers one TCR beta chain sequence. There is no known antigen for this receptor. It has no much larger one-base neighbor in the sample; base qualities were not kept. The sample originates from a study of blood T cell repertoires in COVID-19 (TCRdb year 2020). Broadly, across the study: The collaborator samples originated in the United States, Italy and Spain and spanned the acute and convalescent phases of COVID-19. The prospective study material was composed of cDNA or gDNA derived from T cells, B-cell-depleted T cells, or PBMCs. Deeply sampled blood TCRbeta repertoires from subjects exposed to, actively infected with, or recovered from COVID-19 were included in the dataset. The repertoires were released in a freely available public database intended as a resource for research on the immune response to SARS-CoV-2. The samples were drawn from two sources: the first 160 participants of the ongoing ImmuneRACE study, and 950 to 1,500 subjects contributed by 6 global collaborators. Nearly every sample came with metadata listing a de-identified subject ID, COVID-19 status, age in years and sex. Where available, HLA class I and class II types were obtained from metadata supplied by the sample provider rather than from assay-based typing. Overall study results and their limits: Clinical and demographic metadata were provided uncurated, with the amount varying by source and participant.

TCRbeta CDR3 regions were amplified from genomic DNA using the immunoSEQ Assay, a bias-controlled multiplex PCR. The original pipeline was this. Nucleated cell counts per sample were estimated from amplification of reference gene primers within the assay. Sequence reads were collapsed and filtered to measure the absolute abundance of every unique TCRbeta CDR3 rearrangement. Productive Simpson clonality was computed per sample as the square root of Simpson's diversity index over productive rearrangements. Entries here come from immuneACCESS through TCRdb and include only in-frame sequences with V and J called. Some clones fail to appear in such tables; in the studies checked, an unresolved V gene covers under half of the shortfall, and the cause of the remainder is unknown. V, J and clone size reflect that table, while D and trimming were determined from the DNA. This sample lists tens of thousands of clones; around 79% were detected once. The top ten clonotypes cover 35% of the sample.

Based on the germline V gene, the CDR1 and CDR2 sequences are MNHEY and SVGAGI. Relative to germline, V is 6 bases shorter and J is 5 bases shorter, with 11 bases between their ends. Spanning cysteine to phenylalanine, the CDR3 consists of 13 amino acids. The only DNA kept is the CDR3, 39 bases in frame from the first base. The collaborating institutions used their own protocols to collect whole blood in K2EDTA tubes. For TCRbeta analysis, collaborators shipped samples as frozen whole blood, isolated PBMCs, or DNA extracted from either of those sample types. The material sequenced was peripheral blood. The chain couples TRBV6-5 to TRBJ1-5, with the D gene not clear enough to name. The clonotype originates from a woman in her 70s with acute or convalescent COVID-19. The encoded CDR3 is CASSLSGHQPQHF. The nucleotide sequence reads TGTGCCAGCAGCCTGTCGGGTCATCAGCCCCAGCATTTT.